This is a list of T cell receptor beta chains from one sample in a study of type 1 regulatory T cells. TCRdb re-called the reads through MiXCR, storing one row per CDR3 protein. The table has 80,000 to 100,000 distinct CDR3 sequences, roughly 28% seen once. Sequencing was performed on CD4+ T cells, either the whole sample or a sorted fraction (not recorded which). The receptors originated from a human donor in good health. Each CDR3 is given with its conserved first and last residue. The D gene is left open where the match is weak. Size is omitted from some rows. Given values are once, few, many or a class for expanded clones.

V gene: TRBV6-2/TRBV6-3
D gene: NA
clone size: few
J gene: TRBJ1-5
CDR3 DNA: TGTGCCAGCAGTTACGGTTCGCAGCCCCAGCATTTT
CDR3 protein: CASSYGSQPQHF

V gene: TRBV7-2
D gene: NA
clone size: NA
J gene: TRBJ2-3
CDR3 DNA: TGTGCCAGCAGGCCCGGGACAACTAGCACAGATACGCAGTATTTT
CDR3 protein: CASRPGTTSTDTQYF

V gene: TRBV29-1
D gene: NA
clone size: few
J gene: TRBJ2-3
CDR3 DNA: TGCAGCACGAACCGAAGAGCTCCAGGAGACACAGATACGCAGTATTTT
CDR3 protein: CSTNRRAPGDTDTQYF

V gene: TRBV29-1
D gene: NA
clone size: NA
J gene: TRBJ1-1
CDR3 DNA: TGCAGCGCTTGCGAGGGCAAATCGGGCACTGAAGCTTTCTTT
CDR3 protein: CSACEGKSGTEAFF

V gene: TRBV21-1
D gene: NA
clone size: few
J gene: TRBJ2-6
CDR3 DNA: TGTGCCAGCAGCAAAGGGATCCTAGCGGGAGACTCCGGGGCCAACGTCCTGACTTTC
CDR3 protein: CASSKGILAGDSGANVLTF

V gene: TRBV24-1
D gene: NA
clone size: NA
J gene: TRBJ2-1
CDR3 DNA: TGTGCCACCAGTGATCCTGCAGGGACGGGAAGGTCCTACAATGAGCAGTTCTTC
CDR3 protein: CATSDPAGTGRSYNEQFF

V gene: TRBV24-1
D gene: TRBD2
clone size: few
J gene: TRBJ2-3
CDR3 DNA: TGTGCCACCAGTCGGACTAGCGGAAGCACAGATACGCAGTATTTT
CDR3 protein: CATSRTSGSTDTQYF

V gene: TRBV5-4
D gene: NA
clone size: NA
J gene: TRBJ2-5
CDR3 DNA: TGTGCCAGCAGCTCGGCCGCTCGGGGGGCGGTCCAAGAGACCCAGTACTTC
CDR3 protein: CASSSAARGAVQETQYF

V gene: TRBV7-2
D gene: TRBD2
clone size: few
J gene: TRBJ2-1
CDR3 DNA: TGTGCCAGCAGCGAACCGGGACTAGCGTCCGCCAATGAGCAGTTCTTC
CDR3 protein: CASSEPGLASANEQFF

V gene: TRBV29-1
D gene: NA
clone size: few
J gene: TRBJ2-7
CDR3 DNA: TGCAGCGTGAGGCCCCTGGCCGGAACTAATGAGCAGTACTTC
CDR3 protein: CSVRPLAGTNEQYF

V gene: TRBV28
D gene: NA
clone size: NA
J gene: TRBJ2-6
CDR3 DNA: TGTGCCAGCAGTAACCCAACGGGGACTGGGGCCAACGTCCTGACTTTC
CDR3 protein: CASSNPTGTGANVLTF

V gene: TRBV11-2
D gene: TRBD2
clone size: many
J gene: TRBJ2-2
CDR3 DNA: TGTGCCAGCAGCAAAACTAGCGTGTTCACCGGGGAGCTGTTTTTT
CDR3 protein: CASSKTSVFTGELFF

V gene: TRBV2
D gene: NA
clone size: few
J gene: TRBJ2-1
CDR3 DNA: TGTGCCAGCAAAAGGGCGACGTCCTACAATGAGCAGTTCTTC
CDR3 protein: CASKRATSYNEQFF

V gene: TRBV7-2
D gene: NA
clone size: NA
J gene: TRBJ2-5
CDR3 DNA: TGTGCCAGCACCTTCGGGGGCGGAGGCGAGACCCAGTACTTC
CDR3 protein: CASTFGGGGETQYF

V gene: TRBV3-1
D gene: NA
clone size: NA
J gene: TRBJ1-5
CDR3 DNA: TGTGCCAGCAGCCAAGCCGGCGGGCGCAATCAGCCCCAGCATTTT
CDR3 protein: CASSQAGGRNQPQHF

V gene: TRBV5-1
D gene: TRBD1
clone size: NA
J gene: TRBJ1-2
CDR3 DNA: TGCGCCAGCAGCCTACTAGGACAGGGGACCTATGGCTACGCCTTC
CDR3 protein: CASSLLGQGTYGYAF

V gene: TRBV29-1
D gene: NA
clone size: few
J gene: TRBJ2-4
CDR3 DNA: TGCAGCGTTCACAGGGAGAACATTCAGTACTTC
CDR3 protein: CSVHRENIQYF

V gene: TRBV7-2
D gene: TRBD1
clone size: few
J gene: TRBJ2-1
CDR3 DNA: TGTGCCAGCAGCTTAATGACAGGGGGGTACAATGAGCAGTTCTTC
CDR3 protein: CASSLMTGGYNEQFF

V gene: TRBV20-1
D gene: NA
clone size: NA
J gene: TRBJ1-2
CDR3 DNA: TGCAGTGCTAGTATTGGGGGTGGCTACACCTTC
CDR3 protein: CSASIGGGYTF

V gene: TRBV7-2
D gene: TRBD2
clone size: NA
J gene: TRBJ2-7
CDR3 DNA: TGTGCCAGCAGCTTAGAGCGGGGATCCTACGAGCAGTACTTC
CDR3 protein: CASSLERGSYEQYF

V gene: TRBV7-2
D gene: NA
clone size: few
J gene: TRBJ1-2
CDR3 DNA: TGTGCCAGCAGCTTAGTTGGGGTGATGAAGAACTATGGCTACACCTTC
CDR3 protein: CASSLVGVMKNYGYTF

V gene: TRBV6-5
D gene: TRBD1
clone size: NA
J gene: TRBJ1-1
CDR3 DNA: TGTGCCAGCAGTTACTCTCAGGGGGCGAGGACTGAAACTTTCTTT
CDR3 protein: CASSYSQGARTETFF

V gene: TRBV2
D gene: TRBD1
clone size: NA
J gene: TRBJ1-4
CDR3 DNA: TGTGCCAGCAGTGAGACAGGGTTTAATGAAAAACTGTTTTTT
CDR3 protein: CASSETGFNEKLFF

V gene: TRBV7-2
D gene: NA
clone size: NA
J gene: TRBJ2-3
CDR3 DNA: TGTGCCAGCAGCTTAGCGGGAGCGTACACAGATACGCAGTATTTT
CDR3 protein: CASSLAGAYTDTQYF

V gene: TRBV21-1
D gene: NA
clone size: NA
J gene: TRBJ1-4
CDR3 DNA: TGTGCCAGCAGCAAGGGGGACAGTTTTTCCTCTCTCAATGAAAAACTGTTTTTT
CDR3 protein: CASSKGDSFSSLNEKLFF

V gene: TRBV20-1
D gene: NA
clone size: NA
J gene: TRBJ2-3
CDR3 DNA: TGCAGTGCTAGTTTTCCCACAGATACGCAGTATTTT
CDR3 protein: CSASFPTDTQYF

V gene: TRBV3-1
D gene: TRBD2
clone size: NA
J gene: TRBJ2-1
CDR3 DNA: TGTGCCAGCAGCCAAGATGCAGGGACTAGCGGGATTGAGCAGTTCTTC
CDR3 protein: CASSQDAGTSGIEQFF

V gene: TRBV20-1
D gene: NA
clone size: NA
J gene: TRBJ2-5
CDR3 DNA: TGCAGTGCTGAGAAGGAGCCTAAAGAGACCCAGTACTTC
CDR3 protein: CSAEKEPKETQYF

V gene: TRBV24-1
D gene: TRBD1
clone size: few
J gene: TRBJ2-7
CDR3 DNA: TGTGCCACCAGTGAAACAGGGGGCAGGTACGAGCAGTACTTC
CDR3 protein: CATSETGGRYEQYF

V gene: TRBV3-1
D gene: NA
clone size: few
J gene: TRBJ2-1
CDR3 DNA: TGTGCCAGCAGTCCCTTGCTGGAGGGGGCAGAGTTCTTC
CDR3 protein: CASSPLLEGAEFF

V gene: TRBV5-5
D gene: NA
clone size: NA
J gene: TRBJ2-5
CDR3 DNA: TGTGCCAGCAGCCGCCGACCCATCGGGGAGACCCAGTACTTC
CDR3 protein: CASSRRPIGETQYF

V gene: TRBV28
D gene: NA
clone size: NA
J gene: TRBJ2-7
CDR3 DNA: TGTGCCAGCAGTTTGGGGGTGGGGGAGCAGTACTTC
CDR3 protein: CASSLGVGEQYF

V gene: TRBV20-1
D gene: TRBD2
clone size: NA
J gene: TRBJ2-5
CDR3 DNA: TGCAGTGCGGCGACTAGCGGGAGCCAGACCCAGTACTTC
CDR3 protein: CSAATSGSQTQYF

V gene: TRBV27
D gene: TRBD2
clone size: NA
J gene: TRBJ2-3
CDR3 DNA: TGTGCCAGCAGTCCCCCCGGACTAGCGGGACATAGCACAGATACGCAGTATTTT
CDR3 protein: CASSPPGLAGHSTDTQYF

V gene: TRBV7-2
D gene: NA
clone size: NA
J gene: TRBJ2-5
CDR3 DNA: TGTGCCAGCAGCTCAAAAGAGACCCAGTACTTC
CDR3 protein: CASSSKETQYF

V gene: TRBV5-1
D gene: TRBD2
clone size: NA
J gene: TRBJ2-7
CDR3 DNA: TGCGCCAGCAGCTTGGGACTAGCGGGTTCGACCTCCTACGAGCAGTACTTC
CDR3 protein: CASSLGLAGSTSYEQYF

V gene: TRBV2
D gene: NA
clone size: few
J gene: TRBJ1-1
CDR3 DNA: TGTGCCAGCAGCGTTTCACAGGGAGAGGCTGAAGCTTTCTTT
CDR3 protein: CASSVSQGEAEAFF

V gene: TRBV20-1
D gene: NA
clone size: few
J gene: TRBJ2-7
CDR3 DNA: TGCAGTGCTATTGGATGGACGGGAGTGTCTGGCTACGAGCAGTACTTC
CDR3 protein: CSAIGWTGVSGYEQYF

V gene: TRBV3-1
D gene: TRBD1
clone size: few
J gene: TRBJ1-1
CDR3 DNA: TGTGCCAGCAGCCAAAACCCGCGGGACAGTGAAGCTTTCTTT
CDR3 protein: CASSQNPRDSEAFF

V gene: TRBV19
D gene: NA
clone size: few
J gene: TRBJ2-7
CDR3 DNA: TGTGCCAGTAGTACTTCTGGACGGACCTACGAGCAGTACTTC
CDR3 protein: CASSTSGRTYEQYF

V gene: TRBV20-1
D gene: TRBD1
clone size: NA
J gene: TRBJ2-7
CDR3 DNA: TGCAGTGCTAGCCGGGACAGGGTCTCCGAGCAGTACTTC
CDR3 protein: CSASRDRVSEQYF

V gene: TRBV4-2
D gene: NA
clone size: NA
J gene: TRBJ1-3
CDR3 DNA: TGTGCCAGCAGCCAAGATCGTCGCGGCCCTGGAAACACCATATATTTT
CDR3 protein: CASSQDRRGPGNTIYF

V gene: TRBV2
D gene: TRBD2
clone size: NA
J gene: TRBJ2-5
CDR3 DNA: TGTGCCAGCACCGAAGATCCGGGACTAGCGGGACTGGGCGAGACCCAGTACTTC
CDR3 protein: CASTEDPGLAGLGETQYF

V gene: TRBV12-3/TRBV12-4
D gene: TRBD1
clone size: few
J gene: TRBJ2-5
CDR3 DNA: TGTGCCAGCAGACATGACAGGGAGGAGACCCAGTACTTC
CDR3 protein: CASRHDREETQYF

V gene: TRBV28
D gene: TRBD2
clone size: NA
J gene: TRBJ2-7
CDR3 DNA: TGTGCCAGCAGTTTATTCGGGAGGGCCTACGAGCAGTACTTC
CDR3 protein: CASSLFGRAYEQYF

V gene: TRBV19
D gene: NA
clone size: NA
J gene: TRBJ1-4
CDR3 DNA: TGTGCCAGTAGTATAAGGGTGTCAGCAACTAATGAAAAACTGTTTTTT
CDR3 protein: CASSIRVSATNEKLFF

V gene: TRBV15
D gene: TRBD1
clone size: few
J gene: TRBJ1-1
CDR3 DNA: TGTGCCACCAGCAGCGGGACAGCCGGACGGGGCTTCGCTGAAGCTTTCTTT
CDR3 protein: CATSSGTAGRGFAEAFF

V gene: TRBV6-5
D gene: TRBD1
clone size: few
J gene: TRBJ2-7
CDR3 DNA: TGTGCCAGCAGGAGGGACAGAAGTTCTCTTTACGAGCAGTACTTC
CDR3 protein: CASRRDRSSLYEQYF

V gene: TRBV10-2
D gene: NA
clone size: NA
J gene: TRBJ2-3
CDR3 DNA: TGCGCCAGCAGTGAGTCGGGGGTAGAGCAGTATTTT
CDR3 protein: CASSESGVEQYF

V gene: TRBV27
D gene: NA
clone size: few
J gene: TRBJ2-7
CDR3 DNA: TGTGCCAGCAGGGCGTCCGGATTACAGGAGGGGTCCTACGAGCAGTACTTC
CDR3 protein: CASRASGLQEGSYEQYF

V gene: TRBV19
D gene: NA
clone size: NA
J gene: TRBJ1-4
CDR3 DNA: TGTGCCAGTAGCCGGGACGGAACTAATGAAAAACTGTTTTTT
CDR3 protein: CASSRDGTNEKLFF

V gene: TRBV7-9
D gene: TRBD2
clone size: NA
J gene: TRBJ2-7
CDR3 DNA: TGTGCCAGCAGCAAGGGACTAGCGGGAGGACGGGAGCAGTACTTC
CDR3 protein: CASSKGLAGGREQYF

V gene: TRBV11-2
D gene: TRBD2
clone size: few
J gene: TRBJ2-7
CDR3 DNA: TGTGCCAGCAGCCCGAGTGGCGGGAGTTGGGAGCAGTACTTC
CDR3 protein: CASSPSGGSWEQYF

V gene: TRBV6-2/TRBV6-3
D gene: TRBD2
clone size: NA
J gene: TRBJ2-7
CDR3 DNA: TGTGCCAGCAGCCAGACTAGCGGGAGTATCGCCTACGAGCAGTACTTC
CDR3 protein: CASSQTSGSIAYEQYF

V gene: TRBV5-1
D gene: NA
clone size: few
J gene: TRBJ1-1
CDR3 DNA: TGCGCCAGCAGCGCCGGGGCGGGGGAGACTGAAGCTTTCTTT
CDR3 protein: CASSAGAGETEAFF

V gene: TRBV20-1
D gene: TRBD1
clone size: many
J gene: TRBJ1-5
CDR3 DNA: TGCAGTGCAGGACAGGGGGTTCAGCCCCAGCATTTT
CDR3 protein: CSAGQGVQPQHF

V gene: TRBV7-6
D gene: NA
clone size: NA
J gene: TRBJ2-3
CDR3 DNA: TGTGCCAGCAGCCCAGATAGCGTCAGTACGCAGTATTTT
CDR3 protein: CASSPDSVSTQYF

V gene: TRBV20-1
D gene: TRBD1
clone size: NA
J gene: TRBJ1-1
CDR3 DNA: TGCAGTGCCGGGGGAGGACAGGGGACAGGGTACACTGAAGCTTTCTTT
CDR3 protein: CSAGGGQGTGYTEAFF

V gene: TRBV25-1
D gene: TRBD1
clone size: few
J gene: TRBJ1-2
CDR3 DNA: TGTGCCAGCAGTGATCCGACAGGGGCTGGAGAAGGCTACACCTTC
CDR3 protein: CASSDPTGAGEGYTF